A few counts support the clone carrying this TCR beta chain. Its matching antigen is unknown. Here immunoSEQ multiplex PCR was the method, and the copy in TCRdb shows in-frame clones only, minus some. The sample yields 3,500 to 4,500 clones, 60% seen once. The sample is drawn from a study of regulatory dendritic cells for organ transplantation. Sorted subsets were CFSE-labeled and cultured less than 6 days with allogeneic dendritic cells. Trimming removed 6 bases from V and 5 bases from J, with 14 bases in between. The CDR3 covers 13 residues. From germline, CDR1 is SEHNR and CDR2 FQNEAQ (reference sequence). Study-level results: Memory CD8+ clonal expansion seemed more limited with regulatory than mature dendritic cells. Memory T cells were less diverse than naive, with memory CD8+ most oligoclonal.

The V call is TRBV7-9, the J call TRBJ2-7, with a possible D match to TRBD1 (5 bases). Sequencing input: memory CD8+ T cells from blood cultured with regulatory dendritic cells. Subset specified: CD45RO+ memory T cells. This clonotype was sampled from a human donor in good health. The CDR3 bases are TGTGCCAGCAGATCGGCCAGGGTCCACGAGCAGTACTTC. Translated: CASRSARVHEQYF.